A single sample is the source of the 27 T cell receptor beta chains below, sequenced in a study of PD-L1 blockade in urothelial cancer. The time point is: peripheral blood 6 weeks after treatment start. The method was immunoSEQ multiplex PCR; TCRdb's version includes in-frame clones alone and lacks a portion of them. The sample holds tens of thousands of clones, approximately 83% seen once. The sequencing used PBMCs, collected around atezolizumab (anti-PD-L1) treatment. The receptor set was obtained from a man aged 55 to 69 with urothelial cancer.

This clone occurred a few times. The chain uses TRBV19 and TRBJ2-3, with 8 bases that match TRBD1. CDR1 is LNHDA and CDR2 is SQIVND in the germline V gene (reference sequence). The CDR3 extends over 13 amino acids. J was trimmed by 5 bases and V by 7 bases; bases with no gene match: 5. CDR3 loop: CASMLQGGDTQYF. The CDR3 DNA sequence: TGTGCCAGTATGCTACAGGGGGGAGATACGCAGTATTTT.

The sample holds a few counts of this clone. The genes are TRBV18 and TRBJ1-2; 7 nucleotides align to TRBD1. V shed 8 bases and J 4 bases; nucleotides not matched to a gene: 4. The CDR3 contains 12 residues. Germline CDR1 reads KGHSH; CDR2 reads LQKENI. This CDR3 is CASRDSIYGYTF. DNA for the CDR3: TGTGCCAGCAGGGACAGCATCTATGGCTACACCTTC.

The V call is TRBV5-8, the J call TRBJ2-7; D might be TRBD2 (6 bases). CDR3 length equals 16 residues. CDR1 SGHTS and CDR2 YDEGEE come from the germline V gene. Trimming pared 4 bases from V and 2 bases from J, leaving 19 bases between. The CDR3 region has the DNA TGTGCCAGCAGCCAAACCCTGGAGCGGGTCCCCTACGAGCAGTACTTC. Amino acids: CASSQTLERVPYEQYF.

The J gene is TRBJ1-3, the V gene TRBV2; D perhaps matches TRBD1 (6 bases). The V end was cut by 6 bases, the J end by 4 bases, with 10 bases between. In germline, CDR1 is SNHLY, CDR2 FYNNEI. CDR3 length: 13 amino acids. For the CDR3, the DNA is TGTGCCAGCAGACGGACAGAGGGAAACACCATATATTTT. As protein: CASRRTEGNTIYF.

V usage is TRBV9 and J usage is TRBJ2-7, with 8 bases identical to TRBD1. CDR1 is SGDLS and CDR2 is YYNGEE in the germline V gene. The V segment lost 0 bases and the J segment 2 bases; nucleotides outside the gene matches: 10. The CDR3 loop spans 17 amino acids. CDR3 sequence reads: CASSVATSGTGPYEQYF. Written as DNA, the CDR3 is TGTGCCAGCAGCGTAGCTACCTCCGGGACAGGTCCCTACGAGCAGTACTTC.

The V and J genes are TRBV19 and TRBJ1-5; TRBD1 aligns across 11 bases. The V gene's germline CDR1 is LNHDA and CDR2 SQIVND (reference sequence). This CDR3 comprises 16 residues. The V gene end was trimmed by 4 bases and the J gene end by 1 base; junction bases not matched to a gene: 3. The CDR3 reads CASSRGDRGSNQPQHF. CDR3 nucleotides: TGTGCCAGTAGTAGGGGGGACAGGGGGAGCAATCAGCCCCAGCATTTT.

This chain uses TRBV28 with TRBJ2-2; TRBD2 aligns across 8 bases. Germline CDR1 MDHEN, CDR2 SYDVKM. CDR3 size: 15 residues. The V and J ends lost 6 bases and 7 bases, in that order; junction bases with no gene match: 10. CDR3 sequence: CASRAPGGADGELFF. CDR3 nucleotide sequence: TGTGCCAGCAGGGCACCGGGGGGGGCGGACGGGGAGCTGTTTTTT.

The chain is built from TRBV4-2 and TRBJ1-2; 8 positions agree with TRBD1. J was trimmed by 2 bases and V by 2 bases; bases with no gene match: 7. The germline gives CDR1 LGHNA, CDR2 YNFKEQ. The CDR3 totals 16 residues. The CDR3 coding sequence is TGTGCCAGCAGCCAAAGGACAGGGACGGTGAACTATGGCTACACCTTC. Its translation: CASSQRTGTVNYGYTF.

This clone was detected once. The chain links TRBV27 to TRBJ1-1; D gene uncertain. This CDR3 is built from 11 residues. Per the germline V gene, CDR1 is MNHEY and CDR2 is SMNVEV (reference sequence). V was cut by 10 bases and J by 1 base, with 7 bases left in between. The CDR3 protein is CATLRNTEAFF. The DNA for the CDR3 is TGTGCCACCCTGCGGAACACTGAAGCTTTCTTT.

The gene calls are TRBV6-6 and TRBJ1-2; 7 bases align to TRBD1. The CDR3 runs 15 residues. Unmatched junction bases numbered 11, after V lost 6 bases and J lost 4 bases. Germline V gene data show CDR1 as MNHNY and CDR2 as SVGAGI (reference sequence). The CDR3 DNA is TGTGCCAGCAGAATAACTCGGGACAGCGTCTATGGCTACACCTTC. Translation: CASRITRDSVYGYTF.

This chain connects TRBV2 to TRBJ2-7; maybe TRBD1 (5 bases). V was clipped by 7 bases and J by 2 bases, with 12 bases between them. CDR3 length equals 13 residues. CDR1 is SNHLY, CDR2 FYNNEI, per germline. CDR3 in DNA: TGTGCCAGCAACCGACAGCTGACCTACGAGCAGTACTTC. Translation: CASNRQLTYEQYF. The complete variable domain, with remaining parts taken from reference TRBV2 and TRBJ2-7, reads EPEVTQTPSHQVTQMGQEVILRCVPISNHLYFYWYRQILGQKVEFLVSFYNNEISEKSEIFDDQFSVERPDGSNFTLKIRSTKLEDSAMYFCASNRQLTYEQYFGPGTRLTVT.

V gene TRBV30 combines with J gene TRBJ2-5; tentatively, D is TRBD2 (5 bases). CDR1 GTSNPN and CDR2 SVGIG come from the germline V gene (reference sequence). The V end was cut by 0 bases, the J end by 4 bases, with 12 bases between. CDR3 length: 14 amino acids. This CDR3 is CAWSVSGVGETQYF. In DNA, the CDR3 is TGTGCCTGGAGTGTATCCGGGGTGGGAGAGACCCAGTACTTC. The full variable domain, with the rest looked up from reference TRBV30 and TRBJ2-5, is SQTIHQWPATLVQPVGSPLSLECTVEGTSNPNLYWYRQAAGRGLQLLFYSVGIGQISSEVPQNLSASRPQDRQFILSSKKLLLSDSGFYLCAWSVSGVGETQYFGPGTRLLVL.

The chain uses TRBV9 and TRBJ1-2; the match to TRBD1 covers 9 bases. Germline V CDR1 and CDR2: SGDLS, YYNGEE. The length of the CDR3 is 15 residues. V shed 3 bases and J 8 bases; nucleotides not matched to a gene: 11. The CDR3 DNA reads TGTGCCAGCAGCGACCCCGGGACAGGGAATAAGGGCTACACCTTC. It translates to CASSDPGTGNKGYTF.

This clone is a singleton in its sample. The rearrangement uses TRBV7-2 and TRBJ1-1; the match to TRBD1 covers 7 bases. V lost 4 bases, J lost 6 bases, and 11 bases stayed unmatched. The CDR3 totals 15 residues. Germline lookup yields CDR1 SGHTA and CDR2 FQGNSA. The CDR3 DNA sequence: TGTGCCAGCAGCTCCGGAAGGGGGCGGGTGGCTGAAGCTTTCTTT. Amino acids: CASSSGRGRVAEAFF. The entire variable domain, with the rest obtained from reference TRBV7-2 and TRBJ1-1, is as follows: GAGVSQSPSNKVTEKGKDVELRCDPISGHTALYWYRQSLGQGLEFLIYFQGNSAPDKSGLPSDRFSAERTGGSVSTLTIQRTQQEDSAVYLCASSSGRGRVAEAFFGQGTRLTVV.

This clone was seen just once. The V call is TRBV30, the J call TRBJ2-7, with D hard to call. V gave up 0 bases and J gave up 0 bases, with 12 bases separating them. The germline V gene has CDR1 GTSNPN and CDR2 SVGIG (reference sequence). The CDR3 totals 15 residues. The CDR3: CAWSVTAFSSYEQYF. In DNA, the CDR3 is TGTGCCTGGAGTGTAACTGCCTTCTCCTCCTACGAGCAGTACTTC.

The rearrangement links TRBV11-2 to TRBJ2-1; D may be TRBD1 (5 bases). Trimming shortened V by 3 bases and J by 7 bases, and 16 bases separated the two germline ends. CDR1 and CDR2 from the germline V gene are SGHAT and FQNNGV. This CDR3 contains 15 residues. DNA for the CDR3: TGTGCCAGCAGCTTTAGCCGGACAAGAGATAATGAGCAGTTCTTC. Its translation: CASSFSRTRDNEQFF. Looking up the rest from reference TRBV11-2 and TRBJ2-1 gives the full variable domain: EAGVAQSPRYKIIEKRQSVAFWCNPISGHATLYWYQQILGQGPKLLIQFQNNGVVDDSQLPKDRFSAERLKGVDSTLKIQPAKLEDSAVYLCASSFSRTRDNEQFFGPGTRLTVL.

The CDR3 reads CASSLDAGGFYEQYF. CDR3 coding DNA: TGTGCCAGCAGCTTGGATGCAGGGGGCTTCTACGAGCAGTACTTC. The J gene is TRBJ2-7, the V gene TRBV5-6, with 8 bases that match TRBD1. The CDR3 loop spans 15 amino acids. V lost 0 bases and J lost 3; bases outside the gene matches: 5. Germline V gene data show CDR1 as SGHDT and CDR2 as YYEEEE.

This chain links TRBV7-6 with TRBJ2-1; 11 bases are a match to TRBD2. The CDR3 loop spans 15 amino acids. V trimming: 4 bases; J trimming: 7 bases; junction bases outside the gene matches: 6. CDR1 and CDR2 from the germline V gene are SGHVS and FNYEAQ. The CDR3 is CASSSRLAGRNEQFF. The CDR3, as DNA: TGTGCCAGCAGCTCCCGACTAGCGGGGCGTAATGAGCAGTTCTTC.

The chain employs TRBV2 and TRBJ1-3; D not certain. Germline lookup yields CDR1 SNHLY and CDR2 FYNNEI. V lost 6 bases, J lost 0 bases, and 12 bases lay in between. This CDR3 contains 15 residues. The DNA for the CDR3 is TGTGCCAGCAGCCCCCCCGGACTCTCTGGAAACACCATATATTTT. Translated, it gives CASSPPGLSGNTIYF.

This clone is medium-sized (0.01 to 0.1%) in the sample. V is TRBV30 and J is TRBJ1-6, with D perhaps matching TRBD1 (5 bases). Germline V gene sequence: CDR1 GTSNPN, CDR2 SVGIG (reference sequence). V was shortened by 4 bases and J by 6 bases, with 10 bases between the two germline ends. This CDR3 has 13 residues. CDR3 residues: CAWTGHFNSPLHF. In DNA, the CDR3 is TGTGCCTGGACAGGGCATTTTAATTCACCCCTCCACTTT.

This sequence joins TRBV4-3 and TRBJ1-3, with D possibly being TRBD1 (6 bases). Germline V lookup: CDR1 LGHNA, CDR2 YSLEER. The CDR3 has 15 amino acids. The V end was cut by 4 bases, the J end by 2 bases, with 12 bases between. The CDR3 here is CASSPQWGPGNTIYF. As DNA, the CDR3 is TGCGCCAGCAGCCCCCAATGGGGGCCTGGAAACACCATATATTTT.

This clone appeared a single time. V and J are TRBV7-6 and TRBJ2-2, with 8 bases identical to TRBD1. This CDR3 spans 16 amino acids. Germline lookup yields CDR1 SGHVS and CDR2 FNYEAQ. The ends lost 2 bases at V and 4 bases at J; junction bases unmatched: 6. This CDR3 reads CASSLQQGGRTGELFF. CDR3 sequence (DNA): TGTGCCAGCAGCTTACAACAGGGGGGACGCACCGGGGAGCTGTTTTTT.

The chain uses TRBV29-1 and TRBJ1-2; perhaps TRBD1 as D (5 bases). This CDR3 has 14 amino acids. Germline CDR1 is SQVTM and CDR2 is ANQGSEA. The ends were cut back, 4 bases at V and 2 bases at J, with 14 bases in the middle. The CDR3 reads CSVGGRDWNYGYTF. CDR3 DNA: TGCAGCGTTGGGGGCAGGGATTGGAACTATGGCTACACCTTC.

This sequence joins TRBV18 and TRBJ2-7; 7 bases map to TRBD1. Germline lookup yields CDR1 KGHSH and CDR2 LQKENI. CDR3 length: 14 amino acids. The J segment lost 5 bases and the V segment lost 6 bases, leaving 10 bases of the junction unmatched. DNA for the CDR3: TGTGCCAGCTCCCGAGACAGGGAATTCGACGAGCAGTACTTC. It yields the protein CASSRDREFDEQYF. Full variable domain (rest looked up from reference TRBV18 and TRBJ2-7): NAGVMQNPRHLVRRRGQEARLRCSPMKGHSHVYWYRQLPEEGLKFMVYLQKENIIDESGMPKERFSAEFPKEGPSILRIQQVVRGDSAAYFCASSRDREFDEQYFGPGTRLTVT.

This chain connects TRBV10-3 to TRBJ1-1; D remains unclear. The CDR3 totals 14 residues. Germline values: CDR1 ENHRY, CDR2 SYGVKD. Trimming cost V 6 bases and J 7 bases, with 18 bases left between them. The CDR3 DNA is TGTGCCATCAGAGCAGACGGGAACCTCCTTGAAGCTTTCTTT. This gives the protein CAIRADGNLLEAFF.

The chain joins TRBV7-9 to TRBJ1-5; D is undetermined. Germline CDR1 is SEHNR and CDR2 is FQNEAQ (reference sequence). CDR3 length: 15 amino acids. Trimming pared 5 bases from V and 3 bases from J, leaving 14 bases between. CDR3 sequence: CASSQQDPLNQPQHF. CDR3 in DNA: TGTGCCAGCAGCCAGCAGGATCCACTCAATCAGCCCCAGCATTTT.

This chain uses TRBV6-6 with TRBJ2-7; D is uncertain. Germline V gives CDR1 MNHNY, CDR2 SVGAGI (reference sequence). This CDR3 is built from 11 residues. Trimming removed 5 bases at V and 4 bases at J, with 6 bases between. The CDR3 nucleotides read TGTGCCAGCAGTACCACATACGAGCAGTACTTC. This gives the protein CASSTTYEQYF.